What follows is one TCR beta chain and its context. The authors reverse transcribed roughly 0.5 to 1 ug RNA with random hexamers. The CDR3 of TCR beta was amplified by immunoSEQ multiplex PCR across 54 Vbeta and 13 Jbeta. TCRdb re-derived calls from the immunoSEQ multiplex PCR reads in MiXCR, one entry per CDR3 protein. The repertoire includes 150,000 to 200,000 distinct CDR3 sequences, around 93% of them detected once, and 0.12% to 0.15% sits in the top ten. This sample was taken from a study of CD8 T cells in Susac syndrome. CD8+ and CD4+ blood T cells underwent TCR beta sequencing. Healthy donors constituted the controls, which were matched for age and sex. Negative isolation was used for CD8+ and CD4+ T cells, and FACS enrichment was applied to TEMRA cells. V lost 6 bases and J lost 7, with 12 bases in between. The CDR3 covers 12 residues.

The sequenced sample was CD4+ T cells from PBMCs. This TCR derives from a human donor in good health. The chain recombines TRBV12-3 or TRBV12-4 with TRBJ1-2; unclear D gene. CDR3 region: CASSRVPGGYTF. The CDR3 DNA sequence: TGTGCCAGCAGCCGTGTCCCGGGTGGCTACACCTTC.